Below are 15 T cell receptor beta chains sequenced from a single sample in a study of T cell changes during pregnancy in multiple sclerosis. Using immunoSEQ multiplex PCR, the repertoire was profiled, and TCRdb retains in-frame clones only, with some absent. The sample has approximately 97,000 clones; about nine tenths are singletons. The material sequenced was peripheral blood, taken after pregnancy. The receptors come from a female donor in good health, enrolled as a control in a pregnancy study.

The chain is built from TRBV7-9 and TRBJ2-5, with a weak D call TRBD1 (6 bases). The germline V gene encodes CDR1 SEHNR and CDR2 FQNEAQ (reference sequence). Trimming cost V 1 base and J 4 bases, with 16 bases left between them. The CDR3 consists of 16 residues. The CDR3 DNA follows: TGTGCCAGCAGCTTAGAGACGAGCAGGGGAACAGAGACCCAGTACTTC. Translation: CASSLETSRGTETQYF.

The chain employs TRBV2 and TRBJ2-1; D is uncertain. Germline CDR1 SNHLY, CDR2 FYNNEI. CDR3 length: 13 amino acids. V was cut by 4 bases and J by 2 bases, with 6 bases left in between. CDR3 in DNA: TGTGCCAGCAGTGCAGAGGCCTACAATGAGCAGTTCTTC. Translating it yields CASSAEAYNEQFF. The full variable domain, rest sourced from reference TRBV2 and TRBJ2-1, is EPEVTQTPSHQVTQMGQEVILRCVPISNHLYFYWYRQILGQKVEFLVSFYNNEISEKSEIFDDQFSVERPDGSNFTLKIRSTKLEDSAMYFCASSAEAYNEQFFGPGTRLTVL.

The chain employs TRBV9 and TRBJ1-4, with a weak D call TRBD1 (6 bases). Germline-derived CDR1 and CDR2 are SGDLS and YYNGEE. The CDR3 has 14 residues. V lost 1 base, J lost 3 bases, and 7 bases lay in between. The CDR3 region is CASSVQGSNEKLFF. The DNA of the CDR3 is TGTGCCAGCAGCGTACAGGGGTCTAATGAAAAACTGTTTTTT.

The CDR3 nucleotides are TGTGCCAGCAGCTCCGAAGGTGGGCGGGGGTCAGGCAATGAGCAGTTCTTC. It codes for CASSSEGGRGSGNEQFF. This chain uses TRBV11-2 with TRBJ2-1, with 7 bases matching TRBD2. Trimming cost V 4 bases and J 6 bases; bases outside gene matches: 15. Per germline, CDR1 SGHAT and CDR2 FQNNGV. The CDR3 sequence is 17 residues long. Filled out from reference TRBV11-2 and TRBJ2-1, the complete variable domain reads EAGVAQSPRYKIIEKRQSVAFWCNPISGHATLYWYQQILGQGPKLLIQFQNNGVVDDSQLPKDRFSAERLKGVDSTLKIQPAKLEDSAVYLCASSSEGGRGSGNEQFFGPGTRLTVL.

The rearrangement links TRBV29-1 to TRBJ2-3, with 12 bases aligning to TRBD2. The germline gives CDR1 SQVTM, CDR2 ANQGSEA. With V trimmed by 7 bases and J by 1 base, 3 bases remained unmatched. This CDR3 contains 14 residues. The DNA of the CDR3 is TGCAGCGCTGGACTAGCGGGACGCACAGATACGCAGTATTTT. Translation gives CSAGLAGRTDTQYF.

V is TRBV6-5 and J is TRBJ1-1; D remains unclear. This CDR3 comprises 14 residues. Germline values: CDR1 MNHEY, CDR2 SVGAGI. V was trimmed by 6 bases and J by 1 base, leaving 12 bases between them. CDR3 protein: CASSRLSKNTEAFF. The CDR3 DNA reads TGTGCCAGCAGCCGCCTAAGTAAGAACACTGAAGCTTTCTTT.

The V call is TRBV2, the J call TRBJ1-5; D unclear. The CDR3 runs 14 residues. Trimming removed 3 bases at V and 3 bases at J, with 9 bases between. Germline assignment: CDR1 SNHLY and CDR2 FYNNEI. The CDR3 region has the DNA TGTGCCAGCAGTGAGAACTTTTACAATCAGCCCCAGCATTTT. Translation: CASSENFYNQPQHF.

V usage is TRBV20-1 and J usage is TRBJ2-3; D perhaps matches TRBD2 (6 bases). CDR3 length: 11 amino acids. V shed 3 bases and J shed 9 bases, with 10 bases lying between them. CDR1 and CDR2 (germline): DFQATT, SNEGSKA (reference sequence). The CDR3 sequence is CSARDGGTQYF. As DNA, the CDR3 is TGCAGTGCTAGGGATGGGGGGACGCAGTATTTT.

V and J are TRBV30 and TRBJ1-2; weak D call: TRBD1 (5 bases). V was trimmed by 4 bases and J by 7 bases, leaving 16 bases between them. The germline gives CDR1 GTSNPN, CDR2 SVGIG (reference sequence). This CDR3 is built from 13 residues. The CDR3 loop reads CAWKGQGESGYTF. As DNA, the CDR3 is TGTGCCTGGAAAGGGCAAGGGGAAAGTGGCTACACCTTC.

V usage is TRBV7-9 and J usage is TRBJ2-3; D possibly corresponds to TRBD1 (5 bases). Germline CDR1 is SEHNR and CDR2 is FQNEAQ (reference sequence). The CDR3 sequence is 14 residues long. V shed 3 bases and J shed 2 bases, with 9 bases lying between them. In nucleotides, the CDR3 is TGTGCCAGCAGCTTTCGACAGAACACAGATACGCAGTATTTT. Protein product: CASSFRQNTDTQYF.

This clone was observed a single time. This sequence joins TRBV7-2 and TRBJ2-7; D possibly corresponds to TRBD1 (6 bases). The CDR3 has 16 residues. The V gene lost 0 bases and the J gene lost 4 bases, with 16 bases spanning the gap. Germline CDR1 reads SGHTA; CDR2 reads FQGNSA. The CDR3: CASSLAPSQGRYEQYF. CDR3 sequence (DNA): TGTGCCAGCAGCTTAGCACCCTCACAGGGCCGGTACGAGCAGTACTTC.

V gene TRBV11-1 combines with J gene TRBJ2-2; 9 bases fit TRBD1. Germline values: CDR1 SGHAT, CDR2 FQDESV (reference sequence). The CDR3 runs to 17 residues. Trimming removed 2 bases from V and 3 bases from J; junction bases left unmatched: 7. The CDR3 region has the DNA TGTGCCAGCAGCTTAAGCGGACAGGGGTTGGACACCGGGGAGCTGTTTTTT. This sequence encodes CASSLSGQGLDTGELFF. Full variable domain (missing parts from reference TRBV11-1 and TRBJ2-2): EAEVAQSPRYKITEKSQAVAFWCDPISGHATLYWYRQILGQGPELLVQFQDESVVDDSQLPKDRFSAERLKGVDSTLKIQPAELGDSAMYLCASSLSGQGLDTGELFFGEGSRLTVL.

This rearrangement joins TRBV30 to TRBJ1-1; the match to TRBD1 covers 8 bases. V dropped 3 bases and J dropped 4; count of bases not matched to a gene: 4. Looked up from germline, CDR1 is GTSNPN and CDR2 is SVGIG (reference sequence). The CDR3 is 13 residues long. The CDR3 nucleotides read TGTGCCTGGAGCTCACAGGGGGGCACTGAAGCTTTCTTT. It is translated as CAWSSQGGTEAFF.

This chain joins TRBV5-4 and TRBJ1-1, with D maybe TRBD1 (5 bases). Germline lookup yields CDR1 SGHNT and CDR2 YYREEE (reference sequence). This CDR3 has 15 amino acids. V was cut by 2 bases and J by 1 base, with 12 bases left in between. For the CDR3, the DNA is TGTGCCAGCAGCTTAAGGTGGAGGGGGAACACTGAAGCTTTCTTT. Protein sequence: CASSLRWRGNTEAFF.

This chain uses TRBV25-1 with TRBJ2-6; tentatively, D is TRBD1 (5 bases). Germline V CDR1 and CDR2: MGHDK, SYGVNS. This CDR3 region has 15 residues. The V end was cut by 6 bases, the J end by 0 bases, with 9 bases between. The CDR3 DNA sequence: TGTGCCAGCAGAGGGGTAACCTCTGGGGCCAACGTCCTGACTTTC. Translated: CASRGVTSGANVLTF.